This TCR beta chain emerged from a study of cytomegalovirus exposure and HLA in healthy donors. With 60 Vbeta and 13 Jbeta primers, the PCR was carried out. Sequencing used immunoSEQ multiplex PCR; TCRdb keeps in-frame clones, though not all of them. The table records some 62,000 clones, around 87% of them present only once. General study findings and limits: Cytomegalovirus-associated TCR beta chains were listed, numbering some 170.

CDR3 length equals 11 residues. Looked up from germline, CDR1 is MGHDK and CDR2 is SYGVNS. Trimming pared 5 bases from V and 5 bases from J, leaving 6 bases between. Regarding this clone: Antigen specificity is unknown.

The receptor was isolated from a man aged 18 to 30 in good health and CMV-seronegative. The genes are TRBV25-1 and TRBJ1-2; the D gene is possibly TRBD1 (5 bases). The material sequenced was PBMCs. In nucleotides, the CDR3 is TGTGCCAGCAGTCAGGGTTATGGCTACACCTTC. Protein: CASSQGYGYTF.